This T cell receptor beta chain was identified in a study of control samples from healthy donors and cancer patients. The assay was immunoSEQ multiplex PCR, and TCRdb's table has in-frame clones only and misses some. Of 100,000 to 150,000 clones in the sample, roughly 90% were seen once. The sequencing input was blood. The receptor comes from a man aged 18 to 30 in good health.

The CDR3 sequence is CASSGQGNKQYF. CDR3 sequence (DNA): TGTGCCAGCAGTGGACAGGGAAACAAGCAGTACTTC. The chain carries TRBV2 and TRBJ2-7, with 7 bases matching TRBD1. Trimming removed 4 bases from V and 8 bases from J; junction bases left unmatched: 5. This CDR3 is 12 amino acids long. Germline V gene lookup returns CDR1 SNHLY and CDR2 FYNNEI.